This TCR beta chain was identified in a study of early T cells in non-severe SARS-CoV-2 infection (dated by TCRdb to about 2021). Notes on the research overall: Because TCR sequencing was done on bulk RNA from unsorted whole blood, the alpha and beta chains could not be paired.

Set within a cohort of healthcare workers in London, UK, this nested case-control study involved weekly PCR testing of nasopharyngeal swabs along with blood sampling. Healthcare workers were recruited during the week of the UK lockdown, between 23 and 31 March 2020, and followed weekly for up to roughly 15 weeks. CDR1 is given as SGHTA and CDR2 as FQGNSA, both from the germline V gene. The CDR3, cysteine through phenylalanine, is 12 amino acids long. The only DNA kept is the CDR3, 36 bases in frame from the first base. Trimming at the junction amounts to 6 bases on V and 6 bases on J, and the germline ends lie 12 bases apart. This clonotype was picked up many times. The antigen this receptor binds is unknown. Base qualities are not provided; no much larger clone lies one nucleotide away. Receptor libraries were prepared by 5' RACE. The run used a NextSeq 500. The TCR library protocol attached unique molecular identifiers to individual cDNA molecules to correct for sequencing error and PCR bias. TCR alpha and beta chains were both sequenced, and the abundances of alpha and beta sequences in each sample were closely correlated with each other. Turning to the authors' computational methods: Decombinator V4 was used to annotate TCR sequences for V gene, J gene and CDR3. Expanded TCRs were defined as changing significantly between any two time points under a Poisson model with p below 0.0001. TCR abundances were normalised to the total number of TCRs sequenced per sample and expressed as counts per million. TRAV1-2 paired with TRAJ12, TRAJ20 or TRAJ33 defined MAIT TCRs, while TRAV10 paired with TRAJ18 defined iNKT TCRs. VDJdb, accessed 1 November 2021, was searched for CMV, EBV and SARS-CoV-2 annotated TCRs, with TCRs annotated for multiple antigens excluded. The raw public reads went through TCRdb reprocessing: fastp at Q25, MiXCR clone calling, in-frame beta chains kept. Every CDR3 protein is listed once, alongside the most common genes and DNA of its rows. The V and J calls and clone size come from TCRdb's table, not from the authors' own analysis. This sample lists almost 65,000 distinct CDR3 sequences; over 4.5% were detected once. The top ten constitute 4.9% of the sample.

What the authors observed across the whole study: Matching against VDJdb was skewed toward anti-spike CD8 responses, likely underestimated virus-specific expansions, and missed private and CD4 specificities.

The sequence was collected from an adult who was a healthcare worker with PCR-confirmed SARS-CoV-2 infection or an uninfected control (not recorded which). The receptor chain draws on TRBV7-2 and TRBJ2-7, with no confident D gene call. What was sequenced was whole blood. The sequence in DNA is TGTGCCAGCAGTCAGACATGGGTCGAGCAGTACTTC. Translated, this is CASSQTWVEQYF.